This T cell receptor beta chain was sequenced in a study of T cells in Graves' hyperthyroidism and ophthalmopathy. RNA transcripts were the template for amplifying TCR beta CDR3 regions. Using the HTBI primer set, a first-round RT-PCR was run on the TCR CDR3. TCRdb reprocessed the multiplex PCR reads with MiXCR, giving one entry per CDR3 protein. The data hold about 700,000 distinct CDR3 sequences, with over 40% observed a single time. Study conclusions and caveats: Researchers found most expanded thyroid clonotypes above 0.001 in blood as well.

Points on this clonotype: Its matching antigen is unknown.

The study left out patients who had uncontrolled infection, other autoimmune disease, pregnancy or lactation. Diagnoses rested on clinical symptoms, serum thyroxine and TRAb, thyroid ultrasound and orbital computed tomography. This CDR3 contains 16 residues. Per germline, CDR1 LNHNV and CDR2 YYDKDF (reference sequence). V was shortened by 2 bases and J by 1 base, with 9 bases between the two germline ends. The TCR was taken from an adult man with Graves' disease, either hyperthyroidism or ophthalmopathy (not recorded which). What was sequenced was peripheral blood or thyroid tissue (not recorded which). The chain uses TRBV15 and TRBJ1-6, with no clear D. The DNA of the CDR3 is TGTGCCACCAGCAGATCCGTCGGATCCTATAATTCACCCCTCCACTTT. Translated, it gives CATSRSVGSYNSPLHF.